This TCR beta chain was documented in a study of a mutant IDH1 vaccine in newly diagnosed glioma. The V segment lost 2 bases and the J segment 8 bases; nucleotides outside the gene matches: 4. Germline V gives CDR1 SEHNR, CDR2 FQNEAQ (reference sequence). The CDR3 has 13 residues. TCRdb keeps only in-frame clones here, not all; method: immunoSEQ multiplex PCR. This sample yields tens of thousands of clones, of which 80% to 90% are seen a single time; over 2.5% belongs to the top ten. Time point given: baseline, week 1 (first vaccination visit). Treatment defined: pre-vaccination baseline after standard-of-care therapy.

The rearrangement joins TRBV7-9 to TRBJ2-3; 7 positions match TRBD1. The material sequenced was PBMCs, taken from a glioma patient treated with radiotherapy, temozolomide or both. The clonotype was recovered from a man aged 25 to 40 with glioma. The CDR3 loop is CASSLSSGGTQYF. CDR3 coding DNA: TGTGCCAGCAGCTTATCCTCAGGGGGTACGCAGTATTTT.